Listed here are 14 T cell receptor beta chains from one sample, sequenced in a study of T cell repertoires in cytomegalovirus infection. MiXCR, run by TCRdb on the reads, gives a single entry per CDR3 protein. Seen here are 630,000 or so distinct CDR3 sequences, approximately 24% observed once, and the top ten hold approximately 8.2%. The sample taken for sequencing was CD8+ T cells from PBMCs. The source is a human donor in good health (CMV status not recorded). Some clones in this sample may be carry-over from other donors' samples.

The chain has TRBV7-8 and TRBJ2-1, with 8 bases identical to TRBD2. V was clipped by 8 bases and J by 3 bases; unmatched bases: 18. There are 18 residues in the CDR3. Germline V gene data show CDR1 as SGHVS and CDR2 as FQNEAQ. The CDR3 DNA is TGTGCCAGCTCAGAAGGGGGAAGCGGGGGACCTCTCTACAATGAGCAGTTCTTC. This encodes CASSEGGSGGPLYNEQFF.

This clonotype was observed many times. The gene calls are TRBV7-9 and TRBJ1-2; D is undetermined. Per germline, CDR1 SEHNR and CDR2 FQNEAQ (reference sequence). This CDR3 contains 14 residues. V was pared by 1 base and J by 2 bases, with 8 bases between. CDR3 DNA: TGTGCCAGCAGCTTAGTGGTTCGAAACTATGGCTACACCTTC. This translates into CASSLVVRNYGYTF.

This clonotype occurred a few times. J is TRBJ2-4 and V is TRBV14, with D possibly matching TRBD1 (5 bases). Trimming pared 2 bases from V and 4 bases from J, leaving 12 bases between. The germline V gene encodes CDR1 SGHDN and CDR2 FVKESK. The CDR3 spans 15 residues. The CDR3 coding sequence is TGTGCCAGCAGCCAATCCCCGACAGCAAAAAACATTCAGTACTTC. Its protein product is CASSQSPTAKNIQYF.

CDR3 DNA sequence: TGTGCCAGCTCTTCGAGGGGGGGGGGGCCCCAGCATTTT. Encoded protein: CASSSRGGGPQHF. The gene calls are TRBV28 and TRBJ1-5, with D maybe TRBD1 (6 bases). CDR3 length: 13 amino acids. CDR1 MDHEN and CDR2 SYDVKM come from the germline V gene. The ends were cut back, 8 bases at V and 9 bases at J, with 17 bases in the middle.

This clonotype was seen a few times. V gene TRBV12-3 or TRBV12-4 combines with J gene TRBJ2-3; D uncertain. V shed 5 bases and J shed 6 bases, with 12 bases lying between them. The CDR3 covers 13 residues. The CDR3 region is CASSPGFPDTQYF. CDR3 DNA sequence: TGTGCCAGCAGTCCCGGATTTCCCGATACGCAGTATTTT.

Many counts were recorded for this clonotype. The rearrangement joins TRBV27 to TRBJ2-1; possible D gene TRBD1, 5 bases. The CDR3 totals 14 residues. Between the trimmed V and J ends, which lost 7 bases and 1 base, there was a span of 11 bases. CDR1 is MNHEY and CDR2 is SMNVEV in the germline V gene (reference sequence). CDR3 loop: CASIPRGSYNEQFF. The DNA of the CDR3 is TGTGCCAGCATCCCTAGGGGTTCCTACAATGAGCAGTTCTTC.

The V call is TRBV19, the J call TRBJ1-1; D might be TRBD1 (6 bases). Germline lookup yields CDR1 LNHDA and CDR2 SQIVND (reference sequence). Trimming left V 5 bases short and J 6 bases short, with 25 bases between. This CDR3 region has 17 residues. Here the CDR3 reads CASSFSRTLGGAAEAFF. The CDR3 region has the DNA TGTGCCAGTAGTTTTTCCCGCACGCTGGGGGGGGCGGCTGAAGCTTTCTTT.

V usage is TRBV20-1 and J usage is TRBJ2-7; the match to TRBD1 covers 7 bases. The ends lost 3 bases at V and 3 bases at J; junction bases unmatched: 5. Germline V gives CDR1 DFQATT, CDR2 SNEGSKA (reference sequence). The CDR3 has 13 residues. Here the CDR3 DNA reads TGCAGTGCTAGCTGGGGACAGTACTACGAGCAGTACTTC. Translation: CSASWGQYYEQYF.

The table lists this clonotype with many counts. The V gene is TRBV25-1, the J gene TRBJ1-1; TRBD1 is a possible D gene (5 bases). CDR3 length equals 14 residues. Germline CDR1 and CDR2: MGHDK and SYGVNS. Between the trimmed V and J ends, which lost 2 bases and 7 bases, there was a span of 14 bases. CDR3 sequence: CASSEMGQGIEAFF. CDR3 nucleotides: TGTGCCAGCAGTGAAATGGGGCAAGGGATTGAAGCTTTCTTT.

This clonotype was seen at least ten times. The CDR3 protein is CASSLWTAGNQPQHF. Here the CDR3 DNA reads TGTGCCAGCAGCCTCTGGACAGCCGGCAATCAGCCCCAGCATTTT. The chain links TRBV13 to TRBJ1-5; a weak D match, TRBD1 (6 bases). This CDR3 region has 15 residues. The germline V gene has CDR1 PRHDT and CDR2 FYEKMQ (reference sequence). Trimming took off 5 bases at V and 2 bases at J, with 13 bases between the two ends.

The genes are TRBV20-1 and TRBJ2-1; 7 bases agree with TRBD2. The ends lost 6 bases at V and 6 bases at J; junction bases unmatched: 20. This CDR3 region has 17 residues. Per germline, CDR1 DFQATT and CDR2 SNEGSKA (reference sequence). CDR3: CSASPQFAPIAGNEQFF. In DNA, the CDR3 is TGCAGTGCCAGTCCTCAGTTCGCGCCAATAGCGGGCAATGAGCAGTTCTTC.

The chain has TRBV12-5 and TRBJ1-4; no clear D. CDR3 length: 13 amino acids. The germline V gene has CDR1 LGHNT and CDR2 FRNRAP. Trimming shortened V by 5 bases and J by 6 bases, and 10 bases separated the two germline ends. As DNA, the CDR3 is TGTGCTAGTGGTCCGGGATTCGATGAAAAACTGTTTTTT. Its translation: CASGPGFDEKLFF.

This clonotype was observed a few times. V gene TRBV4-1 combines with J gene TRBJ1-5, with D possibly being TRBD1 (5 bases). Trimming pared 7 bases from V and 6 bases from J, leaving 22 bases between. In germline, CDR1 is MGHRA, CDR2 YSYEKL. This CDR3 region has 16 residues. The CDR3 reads CASKAREGQVSQPQHF. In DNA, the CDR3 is TGCGCCAGCAAAGCCAGGGAAGGACAAGTGAGTCAGCCCCAGCATTTT.

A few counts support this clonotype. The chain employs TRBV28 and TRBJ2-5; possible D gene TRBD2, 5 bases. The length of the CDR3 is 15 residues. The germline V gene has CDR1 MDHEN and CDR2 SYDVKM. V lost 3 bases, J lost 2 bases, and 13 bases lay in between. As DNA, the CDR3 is TGTGCCAGCAGTTTTCGGCTGAGCGGACAAGAGACCCAGTACTTC. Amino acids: CASSFRLSGQETQYF.